Listed below are T cell receptor beta chains from one sample, sequenced in a study of T cells in pancreatic ductal adenocarcinoma. TCRdb keeps only in-frame clones here, not all; method: immunoSEQ multiplex PCR. The data show roughly 100,000 clones, roughly 96% seen once. Sequencing input: PBMCs. The receptors were sampled from a human donor with pancreatic ductal adenocarcinoma. Both conserved end residues are part of each CDR3. The D gene is left open where the match is weak. Rows give clone size only sometimes, using once, few, many, or a class for an expanded clone.

D	length	J	size	V	CDR3	DNA
TRBD1	13	TRBJ2-7	-	TRBV10-3	CATTGTGSYEQYF	TGTGCCACCACCGGGACAGGGTCCTACGAGCAGTACTTC
TRBD1	15	TRBJ1-3	-	TRBV6-6	CASSPSTGEGNTIYF	TGTGCCAGCAGCCCCTCGACAGGGGAAGGAAACACCATATATTTT
TRBD2	11	TRBJ2-7	-	TRBV20-1	CSASLPETSSF	TGCAGTGCTAGCTTACCCGAGACTAGCTCCTTC
TRBD1	16	TRBJ2-2	-	TRBV6-1	CASSKDREIGTGELFF	TGTGCCAGCAGTAAAGACAGGGAGATCGGCACCGGGGAGCTGTTTTTT
-	15	TRBJ2-1	-	TRBV4-3	CASSHSAGLLDEQFF	TGCGCCAGCAGCCACTCAGCCGGACTGTTGGATGAGCAGTTCTTC
-	13	TRBJ1-5	-	TRBV18	CASSRGDGEPQHF	TGTGCCAGCTCGCGGGGGGACGGTGAGCCCCAGCATTTT
TRBD2	15	TRBJ2-5	-	TRBV2	CASSETSGSRETQYF	TGTGCCAGCAGTGAAACTAGCGGGAGTAGAGAGACCCAGTACTTC
-	15	TRBJ1-5	once	TRBV6-1	CASILGGGVGQPQHF	TGTGCCAGCATCCTGGGGGGGGGTGTCGGTCAGCCCCAGCATTTT
-	12	TRBJ2-7	-	TRBV28	CASSLYENEQYF	TGTGCCAGCAGTTTATACGAGAACGAGCAGTACTTC
TRBD1	15	TRBJ1-5	-	TRBV18	CASSPSGQTYQPQHF	TGTGCCAGCTCACCTTCGGGACAGACCTATCAGCCCCAGCATTTT
-	13	TRBJ2-3	-	TRBV21-1	CASLHGGGDTQYF	TGTGCCAGCCTACACGGCGGCGGCGATACGCAGTATTTT
-	17	TRBJ2-1	-	TRBV18	CASSPLGRGFNVNEQFF	TGTGCCAGCTCACCACTTGGTCGAGGGTTCAACGTTAATGAGCAGTTCTTC
-	16	TRBJ2-7	-	TRBV28	CASSLWGGVGAYEQYF	TGTGCCAGCAGTTTATGGGGAGGTGTGGGGGCCTACGAGCAGTACTTC
TRBD1	14	TRBJ2-3	-	TRBV7-2	CASNRQGLRDTQYF	TGTGCCAGCAACCGACAGGGCCTGAGGGATACGCAGTATTTT
-	15	TRBJ2-2	-	TRBV6-5	CASTLAAGIGGELFF	TGTGCCAGCACCCTGGCGGCGGGGATAGGCGGGGAGCTGTTTTTT
TRBD1	14	TRBJ1-2	-	TRBV28	CASSPPGDSYGYTF	TGTGCCAGCAGCCCACCGGGGGACAGTTATGGCTACACCTTC
-	13	TRBJ2-2	-	TRBV11-3	CASSLTPTGELFF	TGTGCCAGCAGCTTAACTCCTACCGGGGAGCTGTTTTTT
-	13	TRBJ2-5	-	TRBV18	CASSPPGSETQYF	TGTGCCAGCTCACCACCAGGGAGTGAGACCCAGTACTTC
-	13	TRBJ2-1	-	TRBV2	CASTWTTYNEQFF	TGTGCCAGCACTTGGACAACCTACAATGAGCAGTTCTTC
TRBD1	10	TRBJ2-7	-	TRBV20-1	CILQGYEQYF	TGCATCTTACAGGGGTACGAGCAGTACTTC
-	13	TRBJ1-1	-	TRBV28	CASSLQTGTEAFF	TGTGCCAGCAGTCTGCAAACAGGGACTGAAGCTTTCTTT
-	15	TRBJ1-5	-	TRBV7-2	CASSLNEGEFSPQHF	TGTGCCAGCAGCTTAAACGAGGGGGAGTTTTCGCCCCAGCATTTT
TRBD1	15	TRBJ1-1	-	TRBV28	CASSRTGVPNTEAFF	TGTGCCAGCAGCCGAACAGGGGTCCCGAACACTGAAGCTTTCTTT
TRBD1	14	TRBJ2-7	-	TRBV7-2	CASSVWTGRYEQYF	TGTGCCAGCAGCGTGTGGACAGGGAGGTACGAGCAGTACTTC
TRBD1	14	TRBJ2-7	-	TRBV7-2	CASSSDRGSYEQYF	TGTGCCAGCAGCTCCGACAGGGGCTCCTACGAGCAGTACTTC
TRBD2	13	TRBJ2-1	-	TRBV19	CASNFLAGPEQFF	TGTGCCAGTAATTTCCTAGCGGGACCTGAGCAGTTCTTC
-	10	TRBJ2-7	-	TRBV21-1	CADPGVEQYF	TGTGCGGACCCAGGGGTTGAGCAGTACTTC
-	13	TRBJ2-1	-	TRBV18	CASSPDTYNEQFF	TGTGCCAGCTCCCCCGACACGTACAATGAGCAGTTCTTC
TRBD2	16	TRBJ2-2	-	TRBV11-2	CASSQRAGVGAGELFF	TGTGCCAGCAGCCAACGCGCGGGAGTAGGTGCCGGGGAGCTGTTTTTT
TRBD1	15	TRBJ2-5	-	TRBV7-8	CASSLATGDGETQYF	TGTGCCAGCAGCTTAGCTACAGGGGACGGTGAGACCCAGTACTTC
TRBD1	13	TRBJ2-7	-	TRBV27	CASRQGAGYEQYF	TGTGCCAGCAGACAGGGGGCGGGCTACGAGCAGTACTTC
-	13	TRBJ2-5	once	TRBV11-2	CASSLGREETQYF	TGTGCCAGCAGCTTAGGGCGGGAAGAGACCCAGTACTTC
-	15	TRBJ2-3	-	TRBV7-2	CASSLASTSTDTQYF	TGTGCCAGCAGCTTAGCATCAACTAGCACAGATACGCAGTATTTT
-	14	TRBJ2-1	few	TRBV5-1	CASSLGGSYNEQFF	TGCGCCAGCAGCTTGGGAGGCTCCTACAATGAGCAGTTCTTC
TRBD2	14	TRBJ2-3	-	TRBV9	CASSVSGSTDTQYF	TGTGCCAGCAGCGTGAGCGGGAGTACAGATACGCAGTATTTT
TRBD2	15	TRBJ2-7	-	TRBV5-1	CASSPTSGTSGEQYF	TGCGCCAGCAGCCCGACTAGCGGGACATCGGGCGAGCAGTACTTC
-	16	TRBJ2-3	-	TRBV9	CASSVGADATPDTQYF	TGTGCCAGCAGCGTAGGAGCGGACGCCACCCCAGATACGCAGTATTTT
-	16	TRBJ2-5	-	TRBV7-9	CASSLRVSGYQETQYF	TGTGCCAGCAGCTTGCGGGTTTCGGGGTACCAAGAGACCCAGTACTTC
TRBD1	14	TRBJ1-5	-	TRBV30	CAWSAGQGNQPQHF	TGTGCCTGGAGCGCCGGACAGGGCAATCAGCCCCAGCATTTT
-	15	TRBJ2-1	-	TRBV7-3	CASSYSSGSYNEQFF	TGTGCCAGCAGCTACAGTAGTGGGTCCTACAATGAGCAGTTCTTC
TRBD2	14	TRBJ2-5	-	TRBV5-6	CASSLVPSGETQYF	TGTGCCAGCAGCTTGGTCCCTAGCGGAGAGACCCAGTACTTC
-	13	TRBJ1-1	-	TRBV11-1	CASSQQRNTEAFF	TGTGCCAGCAGCCAACAACGAAACACTGAAGCTTTCTTT
TRBD2	13	TRBJ2-7	-	TRBV11-3	CASSRTSDYEQYF	TGTGCCAGCAGCCGGACTAGCGACTACGAGCAGTACTTC